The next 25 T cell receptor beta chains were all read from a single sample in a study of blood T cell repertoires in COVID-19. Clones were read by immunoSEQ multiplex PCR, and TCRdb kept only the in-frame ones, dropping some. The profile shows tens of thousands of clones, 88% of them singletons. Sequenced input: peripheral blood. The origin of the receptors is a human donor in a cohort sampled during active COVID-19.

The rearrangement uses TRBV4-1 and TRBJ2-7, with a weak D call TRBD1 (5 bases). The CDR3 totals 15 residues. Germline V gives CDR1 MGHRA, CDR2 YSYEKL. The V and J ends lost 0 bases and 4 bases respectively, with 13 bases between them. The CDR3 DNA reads TGCGCCAGCAGCCAAGACAACAGGACGGATTACGAGCAGTACTTC. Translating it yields CASSQDNRTDYEQYF.

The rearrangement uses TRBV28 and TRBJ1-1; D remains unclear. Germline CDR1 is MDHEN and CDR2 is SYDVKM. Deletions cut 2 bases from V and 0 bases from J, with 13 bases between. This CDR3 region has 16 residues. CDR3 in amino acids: CASSLQARELNTEAFF. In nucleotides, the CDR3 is TGTGCCAGCAGTTTACAAGCCCGCGAGTTGAACACTGAAGCTTTCTTT.

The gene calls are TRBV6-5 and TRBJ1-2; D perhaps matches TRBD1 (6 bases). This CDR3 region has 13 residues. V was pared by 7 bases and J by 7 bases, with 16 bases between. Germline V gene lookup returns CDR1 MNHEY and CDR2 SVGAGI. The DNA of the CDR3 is TGTGCCAGCACCCGGGGGGGGCCCGGTGGCTACACCTTC. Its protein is CASTRGGPGGYTF.

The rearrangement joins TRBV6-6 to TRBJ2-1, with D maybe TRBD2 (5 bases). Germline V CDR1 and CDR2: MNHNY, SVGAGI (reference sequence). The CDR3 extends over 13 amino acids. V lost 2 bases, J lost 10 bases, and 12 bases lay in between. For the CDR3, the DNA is TGTGCCAGCAGTTACCCCCCGAGGGAGGAGCAGTTCTTC. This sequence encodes CASSYPPREEQFF.

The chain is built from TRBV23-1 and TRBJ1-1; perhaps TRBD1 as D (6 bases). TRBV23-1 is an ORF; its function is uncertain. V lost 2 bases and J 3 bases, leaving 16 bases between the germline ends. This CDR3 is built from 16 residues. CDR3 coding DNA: TGCGCCAGCAGTCAACTAGACAGGAGCTCCTACACTGAAGCTTTCTTT. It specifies CASSQLDRSSYTEAFF.

The CDR3 nucleotides are TGTGCCAGTAGTTCGCTAGGGGGCCAAGAGACCCAGTACTTC. This translates into CASSSLGGQETQYF. This chain links TRBV19 with TRBJ2-5; D might be TRBD1 (6 bases). The CDR3 is 14 residues long. Deletions cut 5 bases from V and 1 base from J, with 11 bases between. Looked up from germline, CDR1 is LNHDA and CDR2 is SQIVND (reference sequence).

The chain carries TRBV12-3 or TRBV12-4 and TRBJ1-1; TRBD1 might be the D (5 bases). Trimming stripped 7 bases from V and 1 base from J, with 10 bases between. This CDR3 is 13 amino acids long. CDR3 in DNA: TGTGCCAGCAACCCGACAGCGAACACTGAAGCTTTCTTT. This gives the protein CASNPTANTEAFF.

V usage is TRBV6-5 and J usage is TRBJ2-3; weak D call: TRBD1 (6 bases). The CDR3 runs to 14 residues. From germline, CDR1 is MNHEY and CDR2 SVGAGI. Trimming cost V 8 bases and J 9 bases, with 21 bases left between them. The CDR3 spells CASGAQGILDTQYF. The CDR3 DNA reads TGTGCCAGCGGAGCACAGGGAATTCTGGACACGCAGTATTTT.

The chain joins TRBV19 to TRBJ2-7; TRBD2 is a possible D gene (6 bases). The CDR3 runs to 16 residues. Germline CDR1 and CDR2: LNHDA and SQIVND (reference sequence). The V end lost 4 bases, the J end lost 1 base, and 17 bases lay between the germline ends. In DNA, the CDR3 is TGTGCCAGTAGTAACCCCCGTAGCGGATCATCCTACGAGCAGTACTTC. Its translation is CASSNPRSGSSYEQYF.

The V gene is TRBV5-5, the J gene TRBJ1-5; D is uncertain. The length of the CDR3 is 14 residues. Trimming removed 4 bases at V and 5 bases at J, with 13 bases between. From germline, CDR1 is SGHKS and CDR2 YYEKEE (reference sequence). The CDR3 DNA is TGTGCCAGCAGCCCGGACTTGGGTCATCAGCCCCAGCATTTT. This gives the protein CASSPDLGHQPQHF.

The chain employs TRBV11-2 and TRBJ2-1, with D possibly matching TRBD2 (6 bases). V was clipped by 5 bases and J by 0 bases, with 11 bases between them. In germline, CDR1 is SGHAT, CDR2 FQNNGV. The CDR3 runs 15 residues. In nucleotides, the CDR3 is TGTGCCAGCAGCCCAGCGGGCGTCTCCTACAATGAGCAGTTCTTC. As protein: CASSPAGVSYNEQFF.

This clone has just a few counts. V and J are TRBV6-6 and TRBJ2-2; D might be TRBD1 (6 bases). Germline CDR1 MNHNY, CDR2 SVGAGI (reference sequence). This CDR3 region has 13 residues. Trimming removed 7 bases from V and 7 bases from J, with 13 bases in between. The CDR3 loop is CASTLTGLGELFF. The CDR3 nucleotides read TGTGCCAGCACCCTTACAGGGCTCGGGGAGCTGTTTTTT.

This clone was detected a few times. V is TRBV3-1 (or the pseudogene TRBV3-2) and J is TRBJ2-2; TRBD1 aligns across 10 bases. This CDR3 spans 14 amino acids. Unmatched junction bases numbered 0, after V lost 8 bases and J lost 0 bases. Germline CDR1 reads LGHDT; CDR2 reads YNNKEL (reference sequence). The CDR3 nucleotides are TGTGCCAGCGGACAGGGGGCGAACACCGGGGAGCTGTTTTTT. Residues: CASGQGANTGELFF.

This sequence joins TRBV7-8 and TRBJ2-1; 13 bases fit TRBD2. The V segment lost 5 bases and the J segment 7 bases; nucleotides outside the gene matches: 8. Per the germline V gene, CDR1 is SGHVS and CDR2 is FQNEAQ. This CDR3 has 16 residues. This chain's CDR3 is CASSLTLAGGDNEQFF. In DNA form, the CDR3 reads TGTGCCAGCAGCCTTACACTAGCGGGGGGGGATAATGAGCAGTTCTTC.

The CDR3 coding sequence is TGTGCCAGCAGTGCGGGGTGGGTAGAGACCCAGTACTTC. As protein: CASSAGWVETQYF. The genes are TRBV27 and TRBJ2-5, with D possibly being TRBD2 (6 bases). CDR3 size: 13 residues. The germline V gene has CDR1 MNHEY and CDR2 SMNVEV (reference sequence). V was cut by 5 bases and J by 4 bases, with 11 bases left in between.

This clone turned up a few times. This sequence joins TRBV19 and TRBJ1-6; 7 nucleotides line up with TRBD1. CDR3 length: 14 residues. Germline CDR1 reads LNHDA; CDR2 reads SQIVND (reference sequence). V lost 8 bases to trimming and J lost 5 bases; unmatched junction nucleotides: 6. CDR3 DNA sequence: TGTGCCAGTTCGAACAGGGGTAATAATTCACCCCTCCACTTT. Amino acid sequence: CASSNRGNNSPLHF. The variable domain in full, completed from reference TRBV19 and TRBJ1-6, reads DGGITQSPKYLFRKEGQNVTLSCEQNLNHDAMYWYRQDPGQGLRLIYYSQIVNDFQKGDIAEGYSVSREKKESFPLTVTSAQKNPTAFYLCASSNRGNNSPLHFGNGTRLTVT.

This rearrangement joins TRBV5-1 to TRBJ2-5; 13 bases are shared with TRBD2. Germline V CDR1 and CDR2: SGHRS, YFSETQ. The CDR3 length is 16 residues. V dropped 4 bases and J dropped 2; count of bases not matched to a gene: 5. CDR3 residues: CASSRTSGSVQETQYF. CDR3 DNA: TGCGCCAGCAGCCGGACTAGCGGGAGTGTACAAGAGACCCAGTACTTC.

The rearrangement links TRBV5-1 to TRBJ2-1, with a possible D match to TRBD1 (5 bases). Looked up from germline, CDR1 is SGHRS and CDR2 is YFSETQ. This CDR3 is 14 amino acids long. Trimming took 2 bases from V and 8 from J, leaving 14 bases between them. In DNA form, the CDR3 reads TGCGCCAGCAGCTTTGGGGCCTTCCGCGATGAGCAGTTCTTC. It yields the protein CASSFGAFRDEQFF.

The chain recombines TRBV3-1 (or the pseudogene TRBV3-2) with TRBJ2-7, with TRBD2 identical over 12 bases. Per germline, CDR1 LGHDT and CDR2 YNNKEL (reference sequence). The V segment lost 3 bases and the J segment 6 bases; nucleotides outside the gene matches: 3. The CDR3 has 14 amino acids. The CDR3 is CASSQKLAGGEQYF. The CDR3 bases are TGTGCCAGCAGCCAGAAACTAGCGGGAGGCGAGCAGTACTTC.

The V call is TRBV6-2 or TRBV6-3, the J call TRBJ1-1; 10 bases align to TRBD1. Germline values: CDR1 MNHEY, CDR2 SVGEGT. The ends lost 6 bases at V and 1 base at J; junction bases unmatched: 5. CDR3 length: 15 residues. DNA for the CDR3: TGTGCCAGCAGCTCCGGACAGGGGGAGAACACTGAAGCTTTCTTT. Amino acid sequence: CASSSGQGENTEAFF.

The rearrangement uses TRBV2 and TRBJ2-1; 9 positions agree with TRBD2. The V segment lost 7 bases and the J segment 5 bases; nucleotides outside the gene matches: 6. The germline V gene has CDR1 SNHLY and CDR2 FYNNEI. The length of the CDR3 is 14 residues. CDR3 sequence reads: CASTLREGHNEQFF. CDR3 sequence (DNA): TGTGCCAGCACACTGCGGGAGGGCCACAATGAGCAGTTCTTC.

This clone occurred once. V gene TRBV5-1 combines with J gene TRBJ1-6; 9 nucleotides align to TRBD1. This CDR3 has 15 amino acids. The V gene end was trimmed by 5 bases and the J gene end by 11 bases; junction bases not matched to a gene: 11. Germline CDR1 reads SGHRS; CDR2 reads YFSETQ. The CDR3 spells CASSSTGGEFTPLHF. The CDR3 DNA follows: TGCGCCAGCAGTAGTACAGGGGGCGAGTTCACACCCCTCCACTTT.

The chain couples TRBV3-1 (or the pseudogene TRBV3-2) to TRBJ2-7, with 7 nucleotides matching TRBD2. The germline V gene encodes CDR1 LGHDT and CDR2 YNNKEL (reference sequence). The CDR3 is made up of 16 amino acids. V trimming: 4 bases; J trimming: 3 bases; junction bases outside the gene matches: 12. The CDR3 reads CASSPQGGRGNYEQYF. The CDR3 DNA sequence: TGTGCCAGCAGCCCCCAGGGAGGGAGAGGGAACTACGAGCAGTACTTC.

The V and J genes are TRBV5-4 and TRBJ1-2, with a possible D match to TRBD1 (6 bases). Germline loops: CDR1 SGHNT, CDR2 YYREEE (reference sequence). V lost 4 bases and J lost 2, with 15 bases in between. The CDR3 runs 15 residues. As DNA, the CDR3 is TGTGCCAGCAGCCCTGGTCGGCAGGGGAACTATGGCTACACCTTC. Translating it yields CASSPGRQGNYGYTF.

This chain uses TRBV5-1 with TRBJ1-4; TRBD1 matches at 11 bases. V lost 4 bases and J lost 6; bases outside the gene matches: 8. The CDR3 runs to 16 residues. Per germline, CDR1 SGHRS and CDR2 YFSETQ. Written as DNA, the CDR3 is TGCGCCAGCAGCGTGGGACAGGGGGTGAGATATGAAAAACTGTTTTTT. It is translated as CASSVGQGVRYEKLFF.